This TCR beta chain was documented in a study of technical replicates of blood from a few donors. This table comes from immunoSEQ multiplex PCR, and its TCRdb copy is limited to in-frame clones, with some not included. Of about 66,000 clones listed, about 97% are singletons. The CDR3 spans 13 residues. Germline V gene lookup returns CDR1 SSHAT and CDR2 FNYEAQ (reference sequence). V was trimmed by 3 bases and J by 5 bases, leaving 10 bases between them. The sequence came from a human donor in good health. The V call is TRBV7-7, the J call TRBJ2-5; D not resolved. The specimen was T cells isolated from PBMCs. This CDR3 is CASSFQERETQYF. The CDR3 nucleotides are TGTGCCAGCAGCTTCCAGGAAAGGGAGACCCAGTACTTC.